This entry features one T cell receptor beta chain sequence. The germline V and J ends were trimmed by 6 bases and 5 bases, with 13 bases remaining between them. From germline, CDR1 is SNHLY and CDR2 FYNNEI. The CDR3 is made up of 13 amino acids. TCRdb's copy holds only in-frame clones and misses some; the assay was immunoSEQ multiplex PCR. Found here are 250,000 to 350,000 clones, 70% to 90% of them singletons; the top ten hold approximately 4%. This specimen comes from a study of blood T cell repertoires in COVID-19. Study-level background: PBMCs, B-cell-depleted T cells, or T cells provided the cDNA or gDNA that made up the material.

Ages ranged from roughly 18 to 100 years, with residence in more than 20 US areas. Two negative PCRs, clearance, or symptom resolution characterized the recovered Cohort 3 donors. The sample consisted of PBMCs or T cells enriched from blood (not recorded which). V usage is TRBV2 and J usage is TRBJ2-5, with D maybe TRBD1 (5 bases). This TCR derives from a woman aged 25 to 39 who had recovered from COVID-19. The CDR3 nucleotides are TGTGCCAGCAGGTGGGGCACCCGGGAGACCCAGTACTTC. This codes for CASRWGTRETQYF.